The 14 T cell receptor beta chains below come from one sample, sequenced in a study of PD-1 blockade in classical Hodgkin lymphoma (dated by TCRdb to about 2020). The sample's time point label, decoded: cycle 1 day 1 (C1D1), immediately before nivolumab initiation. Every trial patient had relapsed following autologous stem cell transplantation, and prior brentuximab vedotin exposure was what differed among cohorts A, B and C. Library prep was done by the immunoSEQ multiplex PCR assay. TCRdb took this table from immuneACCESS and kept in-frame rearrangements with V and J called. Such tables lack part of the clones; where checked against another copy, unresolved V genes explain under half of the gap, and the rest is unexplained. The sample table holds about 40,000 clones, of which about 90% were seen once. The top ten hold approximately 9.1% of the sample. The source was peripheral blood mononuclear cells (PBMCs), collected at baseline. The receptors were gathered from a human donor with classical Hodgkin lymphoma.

CDR3 nucleotide sequence: TGTGCCATCAGTGATAAAGCAGGGCCCTACGAGCAGTACTTC. It translates to CAISDKAGPYEQYF. The chain couples TRBV10-3 to TRBJ2-5, with D perhaps TRBD1 (5 bases). The end of the DNA aligns better with TRBJ2-7, so the J call may be wrong. The CDR3 extends over 14 amino acids. Germline values: CDR1 ENHRY, CDR2 SYGVKD.

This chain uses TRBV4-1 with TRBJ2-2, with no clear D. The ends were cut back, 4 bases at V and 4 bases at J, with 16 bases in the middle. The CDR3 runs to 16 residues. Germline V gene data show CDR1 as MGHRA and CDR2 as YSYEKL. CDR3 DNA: TGCGCCAGCAGCCCTACCCCGGCCGCGCCCACCGGGGAGCTGTTTTTT. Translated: CASSPTPAAPTGELFF.

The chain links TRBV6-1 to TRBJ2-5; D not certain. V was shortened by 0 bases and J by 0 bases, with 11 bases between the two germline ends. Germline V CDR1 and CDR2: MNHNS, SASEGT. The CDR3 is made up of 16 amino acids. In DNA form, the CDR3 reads TGTGCCAGCAGTGAAGCTAGGCAAGTGTACCAAGAGACCCAGTACTTC. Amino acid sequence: CASSEARQVYQETQYF.

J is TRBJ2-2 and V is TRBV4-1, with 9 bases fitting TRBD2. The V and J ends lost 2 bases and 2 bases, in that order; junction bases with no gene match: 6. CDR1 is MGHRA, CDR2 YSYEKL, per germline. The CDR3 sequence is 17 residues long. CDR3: CASSQIGLAINTGELFF. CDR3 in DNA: TGCGCCAGCAGCCAAATAGGACTAGCGATTAACACCGGGGAGCTGTTTTTT.

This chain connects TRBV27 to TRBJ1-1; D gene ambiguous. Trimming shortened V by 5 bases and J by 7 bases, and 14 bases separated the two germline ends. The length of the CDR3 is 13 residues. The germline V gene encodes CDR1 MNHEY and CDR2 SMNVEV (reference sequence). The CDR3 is CASSPQMFLEAFF. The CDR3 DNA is TGTGCCAGCAGTCCCCAAATGTTTCTTGAAGCTTTCTTT.

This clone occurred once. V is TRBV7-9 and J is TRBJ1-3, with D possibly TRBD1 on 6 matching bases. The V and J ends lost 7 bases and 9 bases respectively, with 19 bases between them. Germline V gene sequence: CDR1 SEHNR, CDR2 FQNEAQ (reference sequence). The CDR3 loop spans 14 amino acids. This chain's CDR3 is CASTPDRRRGTIYF. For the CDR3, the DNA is TGTGCCAGCACCCCCGACAGGAGAAGGGGCACCATATATTTT. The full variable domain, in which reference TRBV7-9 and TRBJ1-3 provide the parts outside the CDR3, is DTGVSQNPRHKITKRGQNVTFRCDPISEHNRLYWYRQTLGQGPEFLTYFQNEAQLEKSRLLSDRFSAERPKGSFSTLEIQRTEQGDSAMYLCASTPDRRRGTIYFGEGSWLTVV.

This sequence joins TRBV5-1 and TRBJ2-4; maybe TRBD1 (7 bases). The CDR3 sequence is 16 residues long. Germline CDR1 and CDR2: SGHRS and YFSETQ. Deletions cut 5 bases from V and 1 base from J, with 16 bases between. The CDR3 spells CASSFGPGGAKNIQYF. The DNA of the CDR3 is TGCGCCAGCAGTTTCGGACCAGGGGGGGCCAAAAACATTCAGTACTTC.

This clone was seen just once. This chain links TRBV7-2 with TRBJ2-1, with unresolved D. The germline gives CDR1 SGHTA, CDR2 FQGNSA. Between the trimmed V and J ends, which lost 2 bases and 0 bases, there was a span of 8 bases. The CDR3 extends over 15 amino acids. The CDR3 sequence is CASSLLSSSYNEQFF. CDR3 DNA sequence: TGTGCCAGCAGCTTATTGTCAAGCTCCTACAATGAGCAGTTCTTC.

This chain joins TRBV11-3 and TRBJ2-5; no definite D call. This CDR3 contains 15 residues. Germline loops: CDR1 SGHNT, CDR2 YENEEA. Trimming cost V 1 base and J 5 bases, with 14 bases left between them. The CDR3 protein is CASSLGVQDTETQYF. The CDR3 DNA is TGTGCCAGCAGCTTAGGGGTTCAGGATACCGAGACCCAGTACTTC.

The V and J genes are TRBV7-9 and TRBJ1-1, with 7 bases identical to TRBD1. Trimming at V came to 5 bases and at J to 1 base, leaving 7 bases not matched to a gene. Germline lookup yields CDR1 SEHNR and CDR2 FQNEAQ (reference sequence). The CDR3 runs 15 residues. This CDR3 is CASSPPKGANTEAFF. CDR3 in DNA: TGTGCCAGCAGCCCCCCCAAGGGGGCGAACACTGAAGCTTTCTTT.

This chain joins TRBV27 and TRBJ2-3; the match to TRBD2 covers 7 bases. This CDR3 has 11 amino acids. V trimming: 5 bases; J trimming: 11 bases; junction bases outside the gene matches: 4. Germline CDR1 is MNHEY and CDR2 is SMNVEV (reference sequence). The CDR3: CASSPPGGQYF. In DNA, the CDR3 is TGTGCCAGCAGTCCCCCGGGGGGGCAGTATTTT.

CDR3 loop: CASSQDLTGWNYGYTF. The CDR3, as DNA: TGCGCCAGCAGCCAAGATTTAACAGGGTGGAACTATGGCTACACCTTC. The chain is built from TRBV4-3 and TRBJ1-2; maybe TRBD1 (6 bases). The CDR3 length is 16 residues. Germline CDR1 LGHNA, CDR2 YSLEER. The germline V and J ends were trimmed by 0 bases and 2 bases, with 13 bases remaining between them.

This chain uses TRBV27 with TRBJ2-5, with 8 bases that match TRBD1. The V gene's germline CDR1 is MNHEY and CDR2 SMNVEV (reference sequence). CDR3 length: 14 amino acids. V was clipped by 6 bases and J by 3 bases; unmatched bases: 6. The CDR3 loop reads CASSPDRVEETQYF. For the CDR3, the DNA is TGTGCCAGCAGCCCGGACAGGGTCGAAGAGACCCAGTACTTC.

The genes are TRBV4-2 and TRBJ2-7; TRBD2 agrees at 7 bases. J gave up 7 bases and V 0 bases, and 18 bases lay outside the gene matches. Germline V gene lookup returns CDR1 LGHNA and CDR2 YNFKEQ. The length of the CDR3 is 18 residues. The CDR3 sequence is CASSQDPGGGAELREQYF. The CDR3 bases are TGTGCCAGCAGCCAAGACCCGGGGGGTGGGGCTGAGCTACGGGAGCAGTACTTC.